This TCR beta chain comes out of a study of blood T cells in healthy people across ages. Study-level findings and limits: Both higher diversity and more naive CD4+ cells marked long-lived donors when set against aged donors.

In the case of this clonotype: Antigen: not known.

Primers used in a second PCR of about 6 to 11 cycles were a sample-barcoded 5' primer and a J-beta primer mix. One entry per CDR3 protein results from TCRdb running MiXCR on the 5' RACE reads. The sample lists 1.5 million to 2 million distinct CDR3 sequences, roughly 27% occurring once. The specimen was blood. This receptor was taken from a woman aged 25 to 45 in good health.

CDR3 residues: CASSPPGNSNQPQHF. The DNA of the CDR3 is TGTGCCAGCAGCCCTCCCGGAAATAGCAATCAGCCCCAGCATTTT. The genes are TRBV5-5 and TRBJ1-5; D is undetermined. This CDR3 region has 15 residues. Germline V lookup: CDR1 SGHKS, CDR2 YYEKEE (reference sequence). V lost 4 bases and J 0 bases, leaving 11 bases between the germline ends.